The rows below give T cell receptor beta chains drawn from one sample of a study of Ad26.COV2.S vaccination and SARS-CoV-2 variants. This table comes from immunoSEQ multiplex PCR, and its TCRdb copy is limited to in-frame clones, with some not included. Of 440,000 or so clones listed, 80% to 90% were seen once; the top ten hold roughly 1.7%. The sample was peripheral blood, taken in a trial of Ad26.COV2.S vaccine versus placebo. Receptors originate from a person aged 18 to 65 who received the Ad26.COV2.S COVID-19 vaccine or a placebo. The CDR3 runs from the conserved cysteine through the conserved F or W. Fields, in order: V gene, D gene, clone size, J gene, CDR3 DNA, CDR3 protein. A D gene is named only where the DNA matches it firmly. Clone size is not always given. Where it is, it says once, few, many or a class for expanded clones.

v_call: TRBV5-1; d_call: -; clone_size: -; j_call: TRBJ1-5; cdr3_nt: TGCGCCAGCAGCTTACCCCAGGGAGTTGATCAGCCCCAGCATTTT; cdr3_aa: CASSLPQGVDQPQHF
v_call: TRBV5-4; d_call: TRBD1; clone_size: once; j_call: TRBJ2-4; cdr3_nt: TGTGCCAGCAGCTTGGCCGGGACAGGGTCGGACATTCAGTACTTC; cdr3_aa: CASSLAGTGSDIQYF
v_call: TRBV28; d_call: TRBD1; clone_size: -; j_call: TRBJ1-3; cdr3_nt: TGTGCCAGCAGTTTAATCGGGACAGGGGGTTTAGGTGGAAACACCATATATTTT; cdr3_aa: CASSLIGTGGLGGNTIYF
v_call: TRBV6-2/TRBV6-3; d_call: -; clone_size: -; j_call: TRBJ1-2; cdr3_nt: TGTGCCAGCAGTTACGGTCTGGGGAACTATGGCTACACCTTC; cdr3_aa: CASSYGLGNYGYTF
v_call: TRBV6-4; d_call: TRBD1; clone_size: -; j_call: TRBJ1-1; cdr3_nt: TGTGCCAGCAGGGCACACGGACAGGGCGGGACTGAAGCTTTCTTT; cdr3_aa: CASRAHGQGGTEAFF
v_call: TRBV18; d_call: -; clone_size: -; j_call: TRBJ2-7; cdr3_nt: TGTGCCAGCTCACCGGACGCCGAAAACTACGAGCAGTACTTC; cdr3_aa: CASSPDAENYEQYF
v_call: TRBV27; d_call: -; clone_size: -; j_call: TRBJ1-3; cdr3_nt: TGTGCCAGCAGTGGAAACGGAAACACCATATATTTT; cdr3_aa: CASSGNGNTIYF
v_call: TRBV5-6; d_call: TRBD1; clone_size: -; j_call: TRBJ1-2; cdr3_nt: TGTGCCAGCAGCTTGGTGGGACAGCTTGGATATGGCTACACCTTC; cdr3_aa: CASSLVGQLGYGYTF
v_call: TRBV5-1; d_call: TRBD2; clone_size: -; j_call: TRBJ2-1; cdr3_nt: TGCGCCACCTTATGGCTAGCGGGAGGTAGAGGGTACAATGAGCAGTTCTTC; cdr3_aa: CATLWLAGGRGYNEQFF
v_call: TRBV9; d_call: -; clone_size: -; j_call: TRBJ2-3; cdr3_nt: TGTGCCAGCAGCGTAGAAGCGGAGCCAGCGGATACGCAGTATTTT; cdr3_aa: CASSVEAEPADTQYF
v_call: TRBV30; d_call: TRBD1; clone_size: -; j_call: TRBJ2-2; cdr3_nt: TGTGCCTGGAGTCCATATAGGACAGGATTGGGCGGGGAGCTGTTTTTT; cdr3_aa: CAWSPYRTGLGGELFF
v_call: TRBV18; d_call: -; clone_size: -; j_call: TRBJ1-2; cdr3_nt: TGTGCCAGCTCACCTGTTGAGGGCGAAAGCACCTTC; cdr3_aa: CASSPVEGESTF
v_call: TRBV28; d_call: -; clone_size: -; j_call: TRBJ2-5; cdr3_nt: TGTGCTTCCCAGTACCAAGAGACCCAGTACTTC; cdr3_aa: CASQYQETQYF
v_call: TRBV5-1; d_call: -; clone_size: -; j_call: TRBJ2-7; cdr3_nt: TGCGCCAGCAGCTTGGACACCTCCTCCTACGAGCAGTACTTC; cdr3_aa: CASSLDTSSYEQYF
v_call: TRBV29-1; d_call: -; clone_size: -; j_call: TRBJ1-1; cdr3_nt: TGCAGCGTTGAAGGTGACCAGGGAAGGAACACTGAAGCTTTCTTT; cdr3_aa: CSVEGDQGRNTEAFF
v_call: TRBV19; d_call: -; clone_size: -; j_call: TRBJ2-1; cdr3_nt: TGTGCCAGTAAAGGGCCCGTGGGACAAGGCTACAATGAGCAGTTCTTC; cdr3_aa: CASKGPVGQGYNEQFF
v_call: TRBV2; d_call: -; clone_size: -; j_call: TRBJ1-4; cdr3_nt: TGTGCCAGCCAGAGACAGAGCCCAACTAATGAAAAACTGTTTTTT; cdr3_aa: CASQRQSPTNEKLFF
v_call: TRBV30; d_call: TRBD2; clone_size: -; j_call: TRBJ2-2; cdr3_nt: TGTGCCTGGAGTGTAGACAGGACTAGCGGGAGTCGGAGCGGGGAGCTGTTTTTT; cdr3_aa: CAWSVDRTSGSRSGELFF
v_call: TRBV3-1/TRBV3-2; d_call: -; clone_size: -; j_call: TRBJ2-7; cdr3_nt: TGTGCCAGCAGCCAAGTCCCAGGTAGGGGGTCGGAGCAGTACTTC; cdr3_aa: CASSQVPGRGSEQYF
v_call: TRBV6-6; d_call: -; clone_size: -; j_call: TRBJ2-7; cdr3_nt: TGTGCCAGCAGTCGACCCCACGGGACCAGAAGTCGCGAGCAGTACTTC; cdr3_aa: CASSRPHGTRSREQYF
v_call: TRBV9; d_call: -; clone_size: once; j_call: TRBJ1-1; cdr3_nt: TGTGCCAGCAGCGTAGTGACAGTACCTGAAGCTTTCTTT; cdr3_aa: CASSVVTVPEAFF
v_call: TRBV6-6; d_call: TRBD1; clone_size: -; j_call: TRBJ2-7; cdr3_nt: TGTGCCAGCAGACCCACCAACACAGGGGGACACGAGCAGTACTTC; cdr3_aa: CASRPTNTGGHEQYF
v_call: TRBV5-4; d_call: -; clone_size: -; j_call: TRBJ1-2; cdr3_nt: TGTGCCAGCAGCTTAGGAAACAGCGCTCAGGGGGGCTACACCTTC; cdr3_aa: CASSLGNSAQGGYTF
v_call: TRBV4-2; d_call: TRBD1; clone_size: -; j_call: TRBJ2-7; cdr3_nt: TGTGCCAGCAGCCAAAGTCGGGTACAGGGGATCTACGAGCAGTACTTC; cdr3_aa: CASSQSRVQGIYEQYF
v_call: TRBV20-1; d_call: -; clone_size: -; j_call: TRBJ1-2; cdr3_nt: TGCAGTGCTAGTGACGGGGCTAACTATGGCTACACCTTC; cdr3_aa: CSASDGANYGYTF
v_call: TRBV10-3; d_call: -; clone_size: -; j_call: TRBJ1-5; cdr3_nt: TGTGCCATCAGTGAGGCTAACCCTAATCAGCCCCAGCATTTT; cdr3_aa: CAISEANPNQPQHF
v_call: TRBV6-2/TRBV6-3; d_call: -; clone_size: -; j_call: TRBJ2-1; cdr3_nt: TGTGCCAGCAGCAAAAACACAGCGAACTCCTACAATGAGCAGTTCTTC; cdr3_aa: CASSKNTANSYNEQFF